One TCR beta chain is described in this entry. The source of the sample is a study of blood T cell repertoires in COVID-19. Germline V gives CDR1 MNHEY, CDR2 SVGAGI. V lost 4 bases and J 0 bases, leaving 10 bases between the germline ends. The CDR3 runs 14 residues. Original analysis: Cell counts per sample came from amplifying reference gene primers. Produced via immunoSEQ multiplex PCR; TCRdb's table is partial and in-frame only. The V and J calls and clone size are taken from that table; D and trimming were inferred from the DNA. The sample lists a few hundred thousand clones; 88% were seen once. The receptor's source is a young woman who had been exposed to COVID-19. The sequenced material came from PBMCs or T cells enriched from blood (not recorded which). This chain joins TRBV6-5 and TRBJ2-7; a possible D gene is TRBD1 (6 bases). The CDR3 loop reads CASSLSGASYEQYF. DNA of the CDR3: TGTGCCAGCAGTTTATCAGGGGCCTCCTACGAGCAGTACTTC.